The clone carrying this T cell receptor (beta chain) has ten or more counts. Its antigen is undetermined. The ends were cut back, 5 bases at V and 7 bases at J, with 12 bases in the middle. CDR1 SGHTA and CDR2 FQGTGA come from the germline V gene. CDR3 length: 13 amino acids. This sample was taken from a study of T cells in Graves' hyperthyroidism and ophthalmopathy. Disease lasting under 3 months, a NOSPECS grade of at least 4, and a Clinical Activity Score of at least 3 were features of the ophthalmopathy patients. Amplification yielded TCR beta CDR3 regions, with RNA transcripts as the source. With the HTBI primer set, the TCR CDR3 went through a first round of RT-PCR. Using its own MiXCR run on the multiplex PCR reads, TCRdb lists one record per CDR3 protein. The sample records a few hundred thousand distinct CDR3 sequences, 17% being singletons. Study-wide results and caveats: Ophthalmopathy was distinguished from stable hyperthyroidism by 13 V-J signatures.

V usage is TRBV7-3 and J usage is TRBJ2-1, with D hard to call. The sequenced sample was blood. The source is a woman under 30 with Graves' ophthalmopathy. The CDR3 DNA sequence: TGTGCCAGCAGCCCGACCCTGGGGAATGAGCAGTTCTTC. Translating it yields CASSPTLGNEQFF.